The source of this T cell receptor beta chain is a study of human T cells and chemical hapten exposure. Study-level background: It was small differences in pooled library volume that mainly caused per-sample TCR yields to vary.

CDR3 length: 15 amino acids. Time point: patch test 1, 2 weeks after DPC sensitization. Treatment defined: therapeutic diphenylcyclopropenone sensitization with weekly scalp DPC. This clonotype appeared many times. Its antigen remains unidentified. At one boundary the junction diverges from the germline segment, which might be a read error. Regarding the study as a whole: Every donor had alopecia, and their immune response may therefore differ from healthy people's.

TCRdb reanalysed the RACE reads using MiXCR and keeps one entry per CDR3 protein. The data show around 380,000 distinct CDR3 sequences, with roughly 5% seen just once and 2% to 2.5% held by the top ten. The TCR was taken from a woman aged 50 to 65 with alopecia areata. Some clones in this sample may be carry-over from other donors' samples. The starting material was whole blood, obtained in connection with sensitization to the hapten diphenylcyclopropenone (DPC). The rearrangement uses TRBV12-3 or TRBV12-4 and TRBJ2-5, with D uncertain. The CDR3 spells CASRQSTSRQDTQYF. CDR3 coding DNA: TGTGCCAGCAGGCAAAGCACTTCACGACAAGATACCCAGTACTTC.